Described below is a single T cell receptor (beta chain) sequence and its context. The record originates from a study of cytomegalovirus exposure and HLA in healthy donors. Germline-derived CDR1 and CDR2 are MGHRA and YSYEKL. The CDR3 runs to 15 residues. Deletions cut 3 bases from V and 4 bases from J, with 15 bases between. A multiplex PCR was run with 60 Vbeta primers and 13 Jbeta primers. Sequencing was performed with immunoSEQ multiplex PCR; in TCRdb, only in-frame clones are kept and a portion is missing. The sample lists approximately 41,000 clones, around 85% occurring once. Sequenced: PBMCs. The rearrangement joins TRBV4-1 to TRBJ1-2, with D perhaps TRBD1 (5 bases). This TCR was sampled from a man aged 45 to 65 in good health and CMV-seronegative. The CDR3 sequence: CASSQATGSGYGYTF. CDR3 in DNA: TGCGCCAGCAGCCAGGCAACAGGCTCTGGCTATGGCTACACCTTC.